The 10 T cell receptor beta chains listed next were all sequenced from one sample in a study of cytomegalovirus exposure and HLA in healthy donors. The PCR used 60 Vbeta and 13 Jbeta primers. This table comes from immunoSEQ multiplex PCR, and its TCRdb copy is limited to in-frame clones, with some not included. The data contain around 150,000 clones, over 75% of them singletons. The sample comprised PBMCs. The receptors were gathered from a man aged 30 to 45 in good health and CMV-seropositive.

V is TRBV11-2 and J is TRBJ2-7; possibly TRBD2 for D (6 bases). The CDR3 is made up of 14 amino acids. Trimming removed 6 bases at V and 2 bases at J, with 14 bases between. Germline CDR1 and CDR2: SGHAT and FQNNGV. CDR3 residues: CASSLLSGTYEQYF. For the CDR3, the DNA is TGTGCCAGCAGTCTACTTAGCGGCACCTACGAGCAGTACTTC.

The chain has TRBV5-5 and TRBJ1-1, with 7 bases that match TRBD1. J gave up 5 bases and V 6 bases, and 7 bases lay outside the gene matches. This CDR3 has 13 amino acids. Germline CDR1 and CDR2: SGHKS and YYEKEE (reference sequence). The CDR3 spells CASTLSGGTEAFF. As DNA, the CDR3 is TGTGCCAGCACATTATCAGGGGGAACTGAAGCTTTCTTT.

V usage is TRBV27 and J usage is TRBJ2-1; 7 bases match TRBD2. In germline, CDR1 is MNHEY, CDR2 SMNVEV (reference sequence). The length of the CDR3 is 13 residues. The V segment lost 10 bases and the J segment 0 bases; nucleotides outside the gene matches: 3. The CDR3 DNA follows: TGTGCCACCAAGCGGGACTCCTACAATGAGCAGTTCTTC. This gives the protein CATKRDSYNEQFF.

V usage is TRBV9 and J usage is TRBJ2-1; D unclear. The length of the CDR3 is 15 residues. Trimming shortened V by 5 bases and J by 10 bases, and 22 bases separated the two germline ends. Germline lookup yields CDR1 SGDLS and CDR2 YYNGEE. The CDR3 DNA reads as TGTGCCAGCAGTGGCGCGGAGCCCGTTGTTTGGGAGCAGTTCTTC. It yields the protein CASSGAEPVVWEQFF.

V usage is TRBV4-2 and J usage is TRBJ2-1, with TRBD2 matching 12 bases. CDR3 length: 17 amino acids. Germline V gives CDR1 LGHNA, CDR2 YNFKEQ. The J segment lost 6 bases and the V segment lost 0 bases, leaving 6 bases of the junction unmatched. The CDR3 is CASSQDATSGSFNEQFF. The DNA for the CDR3 is TGTGCCAGCAGCCAAGACGCGACTAGCGGGAGTTTCAATGAGCAGTTCTTC.

The chain combines TRBV7-6 with TRBJ2-2; D perhaps matches TRBD2 (6 bases). Trimming pared 5 bases from V and 0 bases from J, leaving 13 bases between. The length of the CDR3 is 16 residues. The germline V gene has CDR1 SGHVS and CDR2 FNYEAQ. The CDR3 nucleotides read TGTGCCAGCAGCCTACGTAGCGGACCGAACACCGGGGAGCTGTTTTTT. Its protein is CASSLRSGPNTGELFF.

This clone was found a few times. The chain combines TRBV29-1 with TRBJ2-5, with unresolved D. Germline CDR1 SQVTM, CDR2 ANQGSEA. The V gene lost 5 bases and the J gene lost 1 base, with 11 bases spanning the gap. This CDR3 spans 13 amino acids. CDR3 sequence reads: CSVWQNIQETQYF. CDR3 coding DNA: TGCAGCGTTTGGCAGAACATCCAAGAGACCCAGTACTTC.

The chain combines TRBV5-6 with TRBJ1-6, with D perhaps matching TRBD1 (5 bases). Germline V lookup: CDR1 SGHDT, CDR2 YYEEEE. V lost 0 bases, J lost 4 bases, and 5 bases lay in between. The CDR3 is 14 amino acids. CDR3 sequence (DNA): TGTGCCAGCAGCTTGGCAGGGTATAATTCACCCCTCCACTTT. Translated: CASSLAGYNSPLHF.

The V gene is TRBV10-3, the J gene TRBJ2-2; the D gene is possibly TRBD1 (6 bases). There are 15 residues in the CDR3. Germline CDR1 is ENHRY and CDR2 is SYGVKD. V was clipped by 3 bases and J by 5 bases, with 13 bases between them. The CDR3 coding sequence is TGTGCCATCAGTGAAATGGGGGCTGGTACCGGGGAGCTGTTTTTT. Its protein product is CAISEMGAGTGELFF.

This chain connects TRBV5-1 to TRBJ1-1, with a possible D match to TRBD1 (5 bases). This CDR3 has 13 amino acids. Germline-derived CDR1 and CDR2 are SGHRS and YFSETQ. The V end was cut by 4 bases, the J end by 1 base, with 8 bases between. The CDR3 is CASSRQGNTEAFF. CDR3 DNA: TGCGCCAGCAGCCGGCAGGGGAACACTGAAGCTTTCTTT.